This TCR beta chain was sequenced for a study of T cell repertoires in cytomegalovirus infection. Study findings and constraints: It was HLA-C-restricted CMV-specific TCR beta clonotypes that dominated the response ex vivo.

Each CDR3 protein gets one entry after TCRdb re-called the reads with MiXCR. This table has 290,000 or so distinct CDR3 sequences, roughly 25% appearing once. This clonotype was recorded at least ten times. What it recognizes is unknown. The CDR3 covers 16 residues. The V segment lost 5 bases and the J segment 5 bases; nucleotides outside the gene matches: 11. Germline CDR1 SGHTA, CDR2 FQGNSA. The origin of this receptor is a human donor in good health (CMV status not recorded). Some clones in this sample may be carry-over from other donors' samples. What was sequenced was PBMCs. The chain has TRBV7-2 and TRBJ2-3; 9 nucleotides line up with TRBD2. CDR3 region: CASSRDSGSGGDTQYF. DNA of the CDR3: TGTGCCAGCAGCCGTGATAGCGGGAGTGGGGGAGATACGCAGTATTTT.